Reported below is one T cell receptor (beta chain). These data are taken from a study of blood T cell repertoires in COVID-19. Turning to the study itself: PBMCs, B-cell-depleted T cells, or T cells provided the cDNA or gDNA that made up the material.

Measured with immunoSEQ multiplex PCR; TCRdb has only the in-frame clones, and not every one. The sample lists about 320,000 clones, about 92% occurring once. The CDR3 has 14 residues. The germline V and J ends were trimmed by 5 bases and 0 bases, with 8 bases remaining between them. Looked up from germline, CDR1 is MNHNY and CDR2 is SVGAGI (reference sequence). The sequenced sample was PBMCs or T cells enriched from blood (not recorded which). The sequence was obtained from a man between 60 and 75 years old who had recovered from COVID-19. The chain employs TRBV6-6 and TRBJ1-5; D is undetermined. CDR3 sequence: CASSDRYSNQPQHF. DNA of the CDR3: TGTGCCAGCAGTGATCGGTATAGCAATCAGCCCCAGCATTTT.